Below are 27 T cell receptor beta chains sequenced from a single sample in a study of breast tumors, draining lymph nodes, adjacent tissues. Using its own MiXCR run on the multiplex PCR reads, TCRdb lists one record per CDR3 protein. The sample includes about 180,000 distinct CDR3 sequences, 30% to 35% of them seen just once. Samples came from axillary lymph nodes draining the breast cancer. The sequenced material came from axillary lymph node tissue. The source of these receptors is a female donor with breast cancer. Some clones in this sample may be carry-over from other donors' samples.

The V and J genes are TRBV2 and TRBJ2-1; D not certain. Germline V gene data show CDR1 as SNHLY and CDR2 as FYNNEI. V was clipped by 8 bases and J by 0 bases, with 5 bases between them. The CDR3 totals 12 residues. CDR3 protein: CASADSYNEQFF. Here the CDR3 DNA reads TGTGCCAGCGCGGACTCCTACAATGAGCAGTTCTTC.

This clonotype was found a few times. A much more abundant neighbour one base away suggests this may be a read error. The chain has TRBV7-9 and TRBJ2-3, with TRBD2 matching 10 bases. Germline-derived CDR1 and CDR2 are SEHNR and FQNEAQ (reference sequence). The CDR3 totals 17 residues. CDR3 in amino acids: CASSSPLAGVSTDPQYF. CDR3 in DNA: TGTGCCAGCAGCTCCCCTCTAGCGGGAGTCAGCACAGATCCGCAGTATTTT.

Ten or more counts support this clonotype. The rearrangement joins TRBV7-9 to TRBJ2-2; D is perhaps TRBD2 (6 bases). Deletions cut 1 base from V and 2 bases from J, with 8 bases between. The CDR3 has 15 amino acids. CDR1 and CDR2 (germline): SEHNR, FQNEAQ (reference sequence). As DNA, the CDR3 is TGTGCCAGCAGCTTAGGCGGGATCAACACCGGGGAGCTGTTTTTT. Translation gives CASSLGGINTGELFF.

This clonotype was seen just once. The chain has TRBV20-1 and TRBJ2-5; 8 nucleotides align to TRBD1. The CDR3 extends over 18 amino acids. Trimming removed 4 bases from V and 4 bases from J; junction bases left unmatched: 20. Per the germline V gene, CDR1 is DFQATT and CDR2 is SNEGSKA (reference sequence). The CDR3 DNA follows: TGCAGTGCTATCCTCCGCGAGGGGCAGGGGGCGGGTGGAGAGACCCAGTACTTC. This sequence encodes CSAILREGQGAGGETQYF.

This clonotype was counted at least ten times. The chain has TRBV15 and TRBJ1-3, with a weak D call TRBD1 (5 bases). V lost 3 bases and J lost 10, with 13 bases in between. The CDR3 length is 13 residues. Germline V gives CDR1 LNHNV, CDR2 YYDKDF (reference sequence). The CDR3 protein is CATSSPGVGTIYF. DNA of the CDR3: TGTGCCACCAGCAGCCCGGGGGTTGGAACCATATATTTT.

By share, this clonotype ranks as medium-sized. The V gene is TRBV12-3 or TRBV12-4, the J gene TRBJ2-3; D unclear. This CDR3 region has 13 residues. Trimming left V 6 bases short and J 2 bases short, with 9 bases between. The CDR3 bases are TGTGCCAGCAGGCCACGTTACACAGATACGCAGTATTTT. This sequence encodes CASRPRYTDTQYF.

As to this clonotype: Since the CDR3 does not end with the conserved phenylalanine or tryptophan, this likely comes from a read error. The chain carries TRBV19 and TRBJ2-1; 11 bases map to TRBD2. The CDR3 length is 16 residues. V was clipped by 1 base and J by 5 bases; unmatched bases: 4. Germline-derived CDR1 and CDR2 are LNHDA and SQIVND (reference sequence). The CDR3 DNA sequence: TGTGCCAGTAGTATAGGGCTAGCGGGGGGCCACAATGAGCAGTTCTCC. It specifies CASSIGLAGGHNEQFS.

In this sample, this clonotype turned up a few times. The genes are TRBV27 and TRBJ2-5, with D perhaps matching TRBD1 (5 bases). Trimming took 2 bases from V and 4 from J, leaving 11 bases between them. CDR1 and CDR2 from the germline V gene are MNHEY and SMNVEV (reference sequence). The CDR3 has 14 amino acids. The CDR3 bases are TGTGCCAGCAGTTTAAGCAGGGTAGGAGAGACCCAGTACTTC. Residues: CASSLSRVGETQYF.

Worth noting for this clonotype: A much larger clone lies a single base off, so this may be a read error. The chain employs TRBV18 and TRBJ2-3, with TRBD2 matching over 11 bases. Germline V lookup: CDR1 KGHSH, CDR2 LQKENI. The CDR3 has 15 residues. V lost 3 bases to trimming and J lost 5 bases; unmatched junction nucleotides: 4. This chain's CDR3 is CASSPPSGRIDTQYF. The DNA for the CDR3 is TGTGCCAGCTCACCGCCTAGCGGGAGGATAGATACGCAGTATTTT.

This clonotype was detected ten times or more. The gene calls are TRBV6-6 and TRBJ1-3; D might be TRBD1 (5 bases). Germline CDR1 reads MNHNY; CDR2 reads SVGAGI (reference sequence). This CDR3 contains 14 residues. The V end was cut by 2 bases, the J end by 4 bases, with 9 bases between. The CDR3 bases are TGTGCCAGCAGTTACGGGGGGGAAGGAAACACCATATATTTT. The encoded protein is CASSYGGEGNTIYF.

This clonotype was counted only a few times. This may arise from a read error, as a much more abundant clone is one base away. The conserved phenylalanine or tryptophan normally closing the CDR3 is absent here, so this likely arose from a read error. This chain joins TRBV7-2 and TRBJ2-5, with D unresolved. This CDR3 comprises 14 residues. CDR1 is SGHTA and CDR2 is FQGNSA in the germline V gene. V was clipped by 4 bases and J by 3 bases, with 12 bases between them. CDR3 sequence (DNA): TGTGCCAGCAGCTCGTACGGAAAAAAAGAGACCCAGTACCTC. Translated, it gives CASSSYGKKETQYL.

The rearrangement links TRBV29-1 to TRBJ1-4; D call uncertain. Germline V gives CDR1 SQVTM, CDR2 ANQGSEA. Trimming removed 3 bases from V and 5 bases from J, with 10 bases in between. The CDR3 extends over 13 amino acids. CDR3 coding DNA: TGCAGCGTTGAGTATAAGAGGAATGAAAAACTGTTTTTT. Encoded protein: CSVEYKRNEKLFF.

This clonotype was counted between two and nine times. This may be a read error: a much more frequent sequence differs by one nucleotide. J is TRBJ2-5 and V is TRBV9; D could derive from TRBD1 or TRBD2 (6 bases each). Germline CDR1 is SGDLS and CDR2 is YYNGEE. The CDR3 is made up of 15 amino acids. The CDR3 loop reads CASSVVKGGQETPYF. The CDR3 nucleotides are TGTGCCAGCAGCGTAGTGAAGGGGGGACAAGAGACCCCGTACTTC.

For this clonotype: Possible read error: a much larger clone is one base away. V and J are TRBV12-3 or TRBV12-4 and TRBJ1-5; D remains ambiguous. This CDR3 comprises 16 residues. V lost 5 bases, J lost 5 bases, and 19 bases lay in between. The CDR3 nucleotides are TGTGCCAGCAGTGACGACATGTACGAAGGCGATCAGCCCCAGCATTTT. Translated: CASSDDMYEGDQPQHF.

This clonotype was recorded at least ten times. The chain joins TRBV6-2 or TRBV6-3 to TRBJ2-7; TRBD1 aligns across 9 bases. The CDR3 is made up of 15 amino acids. Trimming took 1 base from V and 2 from J; bases not matched to a gene: 3. Germline V CDR1 and CDR2: MNHEY, SVGEGT. The CDR3 DNA follows: TGTGCCAGCAGTTACTTGGGGACAGGGACCTACGAGCAGTACTTC. The encoded protein is CASSYLGTGTYEQYF.

This clonotype was detected a few times. This may come from a read error, since a much larger clone is one base off. This rearrangement joins TRBV12-3 or TRBV12-4 to TRBJ2-3, with D tentatively TRBD1 (5 bases). V gave up 8 bases and J gave up 5 bases, with 8 bases separating them. This CDR3 comprises 11 residues. This CDR3 is CASGHRDTQYF. Written as DNA, the CDR3 is TGTGCCAGCGGACACCGAGATACGCAGTATTTT.

This clonotype occurred many times. V gene TRBV7-9 combines with J gene TRBJ2-5; D uncertain. This CDR3 contains 13 residues. V was clipped by 7 bases and J by 3 bases, with 12 bases between them. Per germline, CDR1 SEHNR and CDR2 FQNEAQ (reference sequence). The CDR3 coding sequence is TGTGCCAGCAATCTGGTAGAGGAAGAGACCCAGTACTTC. It translates to CASNLVEEETQYF. Full variable domain (outside the CDR3, taken from reference TRBV7-9 and TRBJ2-5): DTGVSQNPRHKITKRGQNVTFRCDPISEHNRLYWYRQTLGQGPEFLTYFQNEAQLEKSRLLSDRFSAERPKGSFSTLEIQRTEQGDSAMYLCASNLVEEETQYFGPGTRLLVL.

The table lists this clonotype with a few counts. A much bigger clone sits one base away, suggesting this may be a read error. This chain links TRBV2 with TRBJ1-5, with D maybe TRBD1 (6 bases). CDR3 length equals 15 residues. Between the trimmed V and J ends, which lost 11 bases and 1 base, there was a span of 18 bases. Germline-derived CDR1 and CDR2 are SNHLY and FYNNEI. The CDR3 DNA reads as TGTGCCGGCAACGTACAGGGAAGGAGCAATCAGCCCCAGCATTTT. This codes for CAGNVQGRSNQPQHF.

This clonotype was seen repeatedly, ten times or more. CDR3 nucleotide sequence: TGTGCCAGCAGCCAGGAGGGACAGGGGTTCCACGAGACCCAGTACTTC. This translates into CASSQEGQGFHETQYF. The gene calls are TRBV7-3 and TRBJ2-5; 10 bases map to TRBD1. CDR1 SGHTA and CDR2 FQGTGA come from the germline V gene. This CDR3 has 16 residues. Trimming took 5 bases from V and 5 from J; bases not matched to a gene: 11. Complete variable domain (other parts from reference TRBV7-3 and TRBJ2-5): GAGVSQTPSNKVTEKGKYVELRCDPISGHTALYWYRQSLGQGPEFLIYFQGTGAADDSGLPNDRFFAVRPEGSVSTLKIQRTERGDSAVYLCASSQEGQGFHETQYFGPGTRLLVL.

The CDR3 DNA follows: TGTGCCAGCAGTTCGCGGACAGGGGCCACCAAAGGGCGGGAGCAGTACTTC. It yields the protein CASSSRTGATKGREQYF. The rearrangement links TRBV27 to TRBJ2-7; 9 bases are a match to TRBD1. This CDR3 has 17 amino acids. The trim removed 4 bases at V and 7 bases at J, leaving 17 bases unmatched. Per germline, CDR1 MNHEY and CDR2 SMNVEV (reference sequence).

The chain combines TRBV7-2 with TRBJ1-3; D remains unclear. This CDR3 has 16 amino acids. CDR1 and CDR2 (germline): SGHTA, FQGNSA. The ends were cut back, 1 base at V and 5 bases at J, with 15 bases in the middle. CDR3 nucleotide sequence: TGTGCCAGCAGCTTAGAGGCAGCATACCCTAGAAACACCATATATTTT. Amino acids: CASSLEAAYPRNTIYF.

This clonotype was counted many times. The chain's CDR3 is CASSMFLRDARYNEQFF. The CDR3 bases are TGTGCCAGTAGTATGTTCCTCCGGGACGCCCGTTACAATGAGCAGTTCTTC. The rearrangement joins TRBV19 to TRBJ2-1; D is perhaps TRBD1 or TRBD2 (5 bases each). CDR3 length equals 17 residues. The germline V gene has CDR1 LNHDA and CDR2 SQIVND (reference sequence). V was trimmed by 3 bases and J by 4 bases, leaving 19 bases between them. Full variable domain (remainder filled in from reference TRBV19 and TRBJ2-1): DGGITQSPKYLFRKEGQNVTLSCEQNLNHDAMYWYRQDPGQGLRLIYYSQIVNDFQKGDIAEGYSVSREKKESFPLTVTSAQKNPTAFYLCASSMFLRDARYNEQFFGPGTRLTVL.

This clonotype was found many times. The gene calls are TRBV12-3 or TRBV12-4 and TRBJ2-1, with 7 bases matching TRBD1. After removal of 6 bases from V and 7 bases from J, the junction contained 9 bases not matched to a gene. This CDR3 is 14 amino acids long. CDR3 nucleotides: TGTGCCAGCAGCCGAGACAGGGAATGGAATGAGCAGTTCTTC. It codes for CASSRDREWNEQFF.

This clonotype was detected ten times or more. The V call is TRBV11-2, the J call TRBJ2-7, with 11 bases that match TRBD2. Germline-derived CDR1 and CDR2 are SGHAT and FQNNGV. J lost 3 bases, V lost 5 bases, and 6 bases had no gene match. The CDR3 sequence is 15 residues long. CDR3 DNA sequence: TGTGCCAGCAGCCATTCACTAGCGGGAGTCTACGAGCAGTACTTC. It codes for CASSHSLAGVYEQYF.

This chain links TRBV20-1 with TRBJ1-3, with 11 bases fitting TRBD1. V shed 6 bases and J 9 bases; nucleotides not matched to a gene: 10. This CDR3 has 14 amino acids. In germline, CDR1 is DFQATT, CDR2 SNEGSKA (reference sequence). CDR3 DNA sequence: TGCAGTGCACGGACAGGGGGCTCTGGGACCACCATATATTTT. Translated: CSARTGGSGTTIYF.

On this clonotype: A junction end diverges from the germline sequence, so it may reflect a read error. The chain employs TRBV11-3 and TRBJ1-6; the match to TRBD1 covers 8 bases. Germline assignment: CDR1 SGHNT and CDR2 YENEEA. The CDR3 is 16 amino acids. The chain's CDR3 is CASSPRTGPNNSPIHF. The CDR3, as DNA: TGTGCCAGCAGCCCACGGACAGGGCCCAATAATTCACCCATCCACTTT.

This clonotype came up a few times. The chain is built from TRBV3-1 and TRBJ1-2, with D possibly being TRBD1 (6 bases). The CDR3 contains 15 residues. Germline values: CDR1 LGHDT, CDR2 YNNKEL (reference sequence). V dropped 1 base and J dropped 4 bases, with 13 bases sitting between them. CDR3 loop: CASSQAQGGPYGYTF. The CDR3 coding sequence is TGTGCCAGCAGCCAAGCACAGGGCGGACCCTATGGCTACACCTTC.